This section outlines one T cell receptor beta chain sequence together with its context. The data were taken from a study of cytomegalovirus exposure and HLA in healthy donors. The PCR was carried out with 60 Vbeta primers and 13 Jbeta primers. The assay was immunoSEQ multiplex PCR, and TCRdb's table has in-frame clones only and misses some. The data show under 70,000 clones, with 82% seen just once and 2.5% to 3% held by the top ten. The germline V gene has CDR1 GTSNPN and CDR2 SVGIG (reference sequence). Trimming at V came to 7 bases and at J to 3 bases, leaving 2 bases not matched to a gene. The CDR3 totals 11 residues.

This receptor was taken from a man between 50 and 59 years old in good health and CMV-seronegative. Sequenced: PBMCs. The J gene is TRBJ1-1, the V gene TRBV30; TRBD1 matches 7 bases. The CDR3 region is CAFQGDTEAFF. In DNA form, the CDR3 reads TGTGCCTTTCAGGGGGACACTGAAGCTTTCTTT.